In this sample, the clone carrying this TCR beta chain turned up many times. What it binds is not known. This entry comes from a study of T-cell reconstitution after alpha-beta-depleted transplantation in children. Study conclusions and caveats: T-cell numbers and diversity, one year after transplant, stemmed largely from T cells that were newly produced. Where alpha-beta T cells came from about two months after transplant was reportedly several hundred expanded graft clones.

From germline, CDR1 is SGHDT and CDR2 YYEEEE. The CDR3 spans 12 residues. V shed 4 bases and J 11 bases; nucleotides not matched to a gene: 5. TCRbeta library preparation incorporated unique molecular identifiers. One entry per CDR3 protein results from TCRdb running MiXCR on the PCR reads. This sample carries over 400,000 distinct CDR3 sequences, 43% of them seen once, and the ten largest clones take under 30%. The chain has TRBV5-6 and TRBJ2-1; 8 nucleotides line up with TRBD2. The TCR was taken from a girl aged 2-10 years with aplastic anemia, due to receive a stem cell transplant. Sequencing used PBMCs, obtained before TCRalphabeta/CD19-depleted stem cell transplant. The CDR3 coding sequence is TGTGCCAGCAGCCCCGGCGGGGGGAAGCAGTTCTTC. Translation gives CASSPGGGKQFF.